This TCR beta chain was identified during a study of T cells after yellow fever vaccination. The overall study: Preparation of fractions with low cell numbers was performed using SMART-Seq v4 Ultra Low Input.

In germline, CDR1 is MNHEY, CDR2 SVGAGI. With 5 bases removed from V and 0 bases from J, the gap between germline ends came to 10 bases. This CDR3 is 14 amino acids long. General study findings and limits: Clones that expanded after primary vaccination mostly reappeared after the booster (96% CD4, 80% to 90% CD8). Contaminants from the bulk population, in the form of abundant clonotypes, could be found in FACS-sorted repertoires.

This clonotype showed up many times. Its target is not known. TCRdb independently ran MiXCR on the 5' RACE reads; one entry per CDR3 protein. The sample holds some 250,000 distinct CDR3 sequences, approximately 3.8% seen once. The chain employs TRBV6-5 and TRBJ1-1; maybe TRBD1 (5 bases). The sequence derives from a young man who received the YFV17D yellow fever vaccine. The specimen was PBMCs, collected 15 days after the yellow fever booster vaccination. CDR3 DNA: TGTGCCAGCAGTACCGGGACGATGAACACTGAAGCTTTCTTT. Amino acids: CASSTGTMNTEAFF.